This section outlines one T cell receptor beta chain sequence together with its context. No cognate antigen has been identified for it. Base qualities are not provided; no much larger clone lies one nucleotide away. The data were taken from a study of T cells in Graves' hyperthyroidism and ophthalmopathy (dated by TCRdb to 2018 to 2020). Study-wide context: Peripheral blood was sampled at the time of initial diagnosis, prior to any treatment. TCR V-J signatures able to tell the groups apart were searched for in a discovery cohort of some 97 patients, of whom under 45 had Graves' ophthalmopathy and 55 to 65 had stable Graves' hyperthyroidism. An independent validation cohort of 18 to 20 hyperthyroidism patients and 15 or so patients who later progressed to ophthalmopathy tested prospective prediction of ophthalmopathy. The approximately 100 discovery patients were divided at random into training and test sets in a 7:3 ratio. In over five Graves' hyperthyroidism patients, the study also compared T-cell repertoires from thyroid tissue with T-cell repertoires from blood. Following sampling, methimazole starting at 30 mg daily was given to hyperthyroidism patients, and high-dose intravenous methylprednisolone was given to ophthalmopathy patients. The paper describes TCR Vbeta CDR3 sequencing of more than 120 peripheral blood samples, made up of some 42 ophthalmopathy patients, around 78 hyperthyroidism patients and 17 progressor patients.

From its cysteine to its phenylalanine, the CDR3 spans 14 amino acids. CDR3 DNA only is kept here, 42 bases in frame from base 1. V ends up 6 bases short and J 11 bases short, with an unmatched junction base count of 9. Via the germline V gene, CDR1 is MGHRA and CDR2 YSYEKL. The investigation overall reported the following: Most expanded thyroid clonotypes (frequency above 0.001) were also detected in blood, a finding suggesting that blood repertoires may reflect thyroid immune responses. A model built on a 13 V-J signature distinguished ophthalmopathy from stable hyperthyroidism, reaching 87.88% sensitivity and approximately 81% specificity in cross-validation and 80%/75% in testing. Sample size was not statistically predetermined, and blinding of investigators to group allocation was not performed. In validation, the model predicted progression to ophthalmopathy a median of about 6 months before onset, with about 71% sensitivity and nearly 75% specificity.

The TCR beta CDR3 regions were amplified from RNA transcripts. A first-round RT-PCR of the TCR CDR3 used the HTBI primer set with the Qiagen OneStep RT-PCR kit. Libraries were constructed in a second round of multiplex PCR, after which size selection and purification were performed. Sequencing of the libraries was done on an Illumina HiSeq2000 using paired-end 100 bp reads. In the original analysis: SOAPnuke was used to process the raw data, with reads discarded if the reads contained adapters or uncalled bases, had a mean Phred below 15, or lacked an exact constant-primer or identifier match. High-quality paired reads were merged with COPE v1.2.5, and unique nucleotide sequences were defined as clonotypes. Clonotypes were aligned to IMGT TRBV, TRBD and TRBJ reference segments using MiTCR v1.1. The analysis included only V-J combinations with a frequency above 0.0001, which together covered more than 98% of the repertoires. The TCS score was defined as F50 (clonal expansion) divided by E x V (chaos), with BLOSUM62-based TCRdist calculated between CDR3 peptides within each V-J. Welch's t-statistics and random forest reduced just over 500 V-J features to some 14, which were used in a naive Bayes classifier (R e1071). TCRdb ran its own pipeline on the public reads, namely fastp trimming at Q25 and MiXCR clone calling, and kept in-frame beta chains. Duplicate CDR3 protein sequences are folded into a single record with the most common DNA and genes. The V and J calls follow TCRdb's processing rather than the paper's. For this sample there are 350,000 to 400,000 distinct CDR3 sequences; about 15% appear just once. The ten largest clones take up roughly 11% of the sample.

Graves' hyperthyroidism was defined as stable when no progression to ophthalmopathy occurred over 18 months of follow-up. Hyperthyroidism patients were newly diagnosed, with disease duration under 2 months, and aged 18 to 65 years. Exclusion was applied to patients with uncontrolled infections, other autoimmune diseases, pregnancy or lactation. Diagnoses were based on clinical symptoms, serum thyroxine and TRAb, thyroid ultrasound and orbital computed tomography. PBMCs were separated from over 9 ml of fresh peripheral blood using Ficoll-Paque density gradient centrifugation. Total RNA was extracted with Trizol reagent, and quality was checked on an Agilent 2100 Bioanalyzer.

The origin of this receptor is a woman aged 60-75 years with Graves' hyperthyroidism. The sample taken for sequencing was blood. The sequence joins TRBV4-1 to TRBJ2-1, and TRBD2 aligns with 11 junction nucleotides. The CDR3 corresponds to CASRIAGGPTKQFF. The DNA is TGCGCCAGCAGAATAGCGGGAGGGCCAACGAAGCAGTTCTTC.